This T cell receptor (beta chain) stems from a study of CD8 T cells in Susac syndrome. TCR beta sequencing was performed on blood CD8+ and CD4+ T cells. This CDR3 has 16 residues. CDR1 KGHSH and CDR2 LQKENI come from the germline V gene. The J segment lost 1 base and the V segment lost 5 bases, leaving 8 bases of the junction unmatched. When the RNA was reverse transcribed, random hexamers were used with an input of roughly 0.5 to 1 ug. TCRdb itself ran the immunoSEQ multiplex PCR reads through MiXCR, one entry per CDR3 protein. The data contain about 130,000 distinct CDR3 sequences, about 95% of them singletons.

The source material was CD4+ T cells from PBMCs. This chain joins TRBV18 and TRBJ2-3; TRBD2 aligns across 8 bases. The receptor's source is a human donor in good health. CDR3 nucleotide sequence: TGTGCCAGCTCAGCGACTAGCGCGCGAGGCACAGATACGCAGTATTTT. Its translation: CASSATSARGTDTQYF.